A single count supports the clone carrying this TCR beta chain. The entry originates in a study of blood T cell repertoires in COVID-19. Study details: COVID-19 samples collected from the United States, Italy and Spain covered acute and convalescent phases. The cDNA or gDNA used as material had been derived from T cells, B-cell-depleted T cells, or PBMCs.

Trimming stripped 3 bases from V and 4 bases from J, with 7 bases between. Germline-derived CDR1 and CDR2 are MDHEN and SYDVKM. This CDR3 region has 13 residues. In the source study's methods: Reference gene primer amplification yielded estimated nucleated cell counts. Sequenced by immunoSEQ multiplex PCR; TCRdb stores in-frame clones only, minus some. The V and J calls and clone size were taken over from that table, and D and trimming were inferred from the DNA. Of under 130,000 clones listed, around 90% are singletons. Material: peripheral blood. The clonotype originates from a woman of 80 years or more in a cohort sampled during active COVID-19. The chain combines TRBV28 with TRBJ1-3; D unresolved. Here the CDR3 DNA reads TGTGCCAGCAGTTTTCTAATAGGAAACACCATATATTTT. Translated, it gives CASSFLIGNTIYF.